These 4 T cell receptor beta chains share one sample of origin, sequenced in a study of blood T cells in healthy people across ages. The authors ran a second PCR of 7 to 11 cycles using a sample-barcoded 5' primer and a J-beta primer mix. In TCRdb, the 5' RACE reads were re-called with MiXCR into one record per CDR3 protein. In the table there are approximately 880,000 distinct CDR3 sequences, about 44% of which are singletons. The sample taken for sequencing was blood. The source of these receptors is a man aged 25-40 years in good health.

The CDR3 DNA sequence: TGTGCCAGCAGGCACTCTTCGGGGGAGAGTGAAAAACTGTTTTTT. Residues: CASRHSSGESEKLFF. The chain recombines TRBV6-6 with TRBJ1-4; a possible D gene is TRBD1 (5 bases). The CDR3 is 15 residues long. Germline V lookup: CDR1 MNHNY, CDR2 SVGAGI (reference sequence). V was cut by 6 bases and J by 7 bases, with 18 bases left in between.

The chain's CDR3 is CASSPGDGSPLHF. The CDR3 bases are TGCGCCAGCAGCCCCGGTGACGGTTCACCCCTCCACTTT. The chain employs TRBV5-1 and TRBJ1-6; D not resolved. The length of the CDR3 is 13 residues. V was pared by 4 bases and J by 9 bases, with 11 bases between. Germline CDR1 and CDR2: SGHRS and YFSETQ.

This clonotype has just a few counts. CDR3 region: CSARGTTSSYEQYF. The CDR3 DNA is TGCAGTGCTAGAGGGACTACGAGCTCCTACGAGCAGTACTTC. J is TRBJ2-7 and V is TRBV20-1; a weak D match, TRBD2 (6 bases). The germline V gene has CDR1 DFQATT and CDR2 SNEGSKA (reference sequence). Trimming left V 1 base short and J 0 bases short, with 10 bases between. The CDR3 sequence is 14 residues long.

The chain couples TRBV5-1 to TRBJ1-5, with a weak D call TRBD1 (5 bases). The CDR3 spans 15 residues. The germline V gene encodes CDR1 SGHRS and CDR2 YFSETQ. V was pared by 3 bases and J by 2 bases, with 12 bases between. The CDR3 protein is CASSYDGQRNQPQHF. The CDR3 nucleotides are TGCGCCAGCAGCTACGACGGACAACGCAATCAGCCCCAGCATTTT. Drawing the rest from reference TRBV5-1 and TRBJ1-5, the complete variable domain is KAGVTQTPRYLIKTRGQQVTLSCSPISGHRSVSWYQQTPGQGLQFLFEYFSETQRNKGNFPGRFSGRQFSNSRSEMNVSTLELGDSALYLCASSYDGQRNQPQHFGDGTRLSIL.